Shown below are 23 T cell receptor beta chains from a single sample sequenced in a study of regulatory T cells in long-lasting Graves disease. Time point denoted: persistent/refractory GD, antithyroid drugs over 5 years with positive TRAb. From RNA extracted from PBMCs, the TCR library was made. Sequencing libraries for TCR beta were prepared with iRepertoire HTBI primers and Arm-PCR of CDR3 regions. TCRdb ran MiXCR on the multiplex PCR reads and lists one entry per CDR3 protein. Among some 330,000 distinct CDR3 sequences listed, less than 30% were seen once. Sequences were derived from peripheral blood mononuclear cells (PBMCs), sampled when the disease was refractory, from a patient treated with antithyroid drugs. These receptor sequences come from a woman in her forties with Graves disease.

This clonotype was observed at least ten times. The V call is TRBV13, the J call TRBJ1-2, with D possibly TRBD1 on 6 matching bases. The CDR3 extends over 13 amino acids. Germline V lookup: CDR1 PRHDT, CDR2 FYEKMQ (reference sequence). Trimming took off 2 bases at V and 8 bases at J, with 12 bases between the two ends. The CDR3 sequence is CASSLTGLGGYTF. For the CDR3, the DNA is TGTGCCAGCAGCTTAACAGGGCTTGGAGGCTACACCTTC.

This clonotype was observed many times. The chain has TRBV28 and TRBJ2-7, with 13 bases identical to TRBD2. CDR1 MDHEN and CDR2 SYDVKM come from the germline V gene. The CDR3 length is 16 residues. V lost 4 bases and J lost 5; bases outside the gene matches: 8. The DNA for the CDR3 is TGTGCCAGCAGTTGGGGTTGGGGACTAGCGGGAAACGAGCAGTACTTC. Amino acids: CASSWGWGLAGNEQYF. Full variable domain (outside the CDR3, taken from reference TRBV28 and TRBJ2-7): DVKVTQSSRYLVKRTGEKVFLECVQDMDHENMFWYRQDPGLGLRLIYFSYDVKMKEKGDIPEGYSVSREKKERFSLILESASTNQTSMYLCASSWGWGLAGNEQYFGPGTRLTVT.

V gene TRBV20-1 combines with J gene TRBJ2-2; D perhaps matches TRBD2 (5 bases). The CDR3 has 13 residues. The germline V and J ends were trimmed by 7 bases and 3 bases, with 12 bases remaining between them. The germline gives CDR1 DFQATT, CDR2 SNEGSKA (reference sequence). The CDR3 reads CSVWTGHTGELFF. CDR3 nucleotide sequence: TGCAGTGTCTGGACTGGGCACACCGGGGAGCTGTTTTTT.

This clonotype has just a few counts. The chain joins TRBV28 to TRBJ2-7; TRBD1 matches 7 bases. The CDR3 contains 17 residues. Trimming removed 1 base from V and 2 bases from J; junction bases left unmatched: 11. Germline lookup yields CDR1 MDHEN and CDR2 SYDVKM. CDR3 in DNA: TGTGCCAGCAGTTTATCCCTGGGACAGTTGGGAACCTACGAGCAGTACTTC. Translated, it gives CASSLSLGQLGTYEQYF.

The table lists this clonotype with many counts. The chain employs TRBV5-1 and TRBJ2-7; 8 bases align to TRBD1. The V segment lost 6 bases and the J segment 3 bases; nucleotides outside the gene matches: 8. Germline CDR1 SGHRS, CDR2 YFSETQ. The CDR3 length is 14 residues. CDR3: CASMRTGLDYEQYF. CDR3 coding DNA: TGCGCCAGCATGCGGACAGGGCTCGACTACGAGCAGTACTTC.

This clonotype was picked up a small number of times. This CDR3 reads CASSDWDAQETQYF. DNA of the CDR3: TGTGCCAGCAGTGATTGGGACGCCCAGGAGACCCAGTACTTC. The rearrangement uses TRBV2 and TRBJ2-5, with D perhaps assigned TRBD1 or TRBD2 (5 bases each). Germline CDR1 and CDR2: SNHLY and FYNNEI. Trimming removed 3 bases from V and 5 bases from J, with 13 bases in between. The CDR3 runs 14 residues.

This clonotype was counted many times. The chain joins TRBV29-1 to TRBJ1-1; maybe TRBD1 (5 bases). This CDR3 is 14 amino acids long. Deletions cut 1 base from V and 4 bases from J, with 13 bases between. Germline loops: CDR1 SQVTM, CDR2 ANQGSEA. DNA for the CDR3: TGCAGCGTTGAAGGACAGACCGGGGGCACTGAAGCTTTCTTT. This sequence encodes CSVEGQTGGTEAFF.

This clonotype was counted only a few times. This chain joins TRBV19 and TRBJ2-7; 8 bases agree with TRBD2. Trimming removed 1 base from V and 5 bases from J; junction bases left unmatched: 10. This CDR3 spans 16 amino acids. Germline lookup yields CDR1 LNHDA and CDR2 SQIVND (reference sequence). This CDR3 is CASSIGAGGRLDEQYF. CDR3 DNA sequence: TGTGCCAGTAGTATAGGGGCGGGAGGACGGCTAGACGAGCAGTACTTC.

This clonotype was picked up many times. The chain has TRBV12-3 or TRBV12-4 and TRBJ2-7, with no clear D. CDR3 length: 13 amino acids. V dropped 6 bases and J dropped 0 bases, with 9 bases sitting between them. CDR3 sequence reads: CASSSSLSYEQYF. The CDR3 coding sequence is TGTGCCAGCAGCTCCTCCCTCTCCTACGAGCAGTACTTC.

This clonotype has just one count. The genes are TRBV20-1 and TRBJ2-3; 8 bases are shared with TRBD2. Germline values: CDR1 DFQATT, CDR2 SNEGSKA (reference sequence). The CDR3 covers 16 residues. With 1 base clipped from V and 4 bases from J, the junction kept 10 bases outside the gene matches. CDR3 sequence: CSARAGASGLADTQYF. The CDR3 DNA is TGCAGTGCTAGAGCAGGGGCTAGCGGGTTAGCAGATACGCAGTATTTT.

This clonotype has a count of ten or more. The chain joins TRBV28 to TRBJ2-7, with D possibly TRBD1 on 6 matching bases. The CDR3 is 16 amino acids. Germline V gene sequence: CDR1 MDHEN, CDR2 SYDVKM. V was cut by 2 bases and J by 1 base, with 15 bases left in between. CDR3 sequence: CASSLGLGARSYEQYF. In nucleotides, the CDR3 is TGTGCCAGCAGTTTAGGGCTGGGGGCGAGATCCTACGAGCAGTACTTC.

This clonotype came up many times. The gene calls are TRBV28 and TRBJ2-2, with D tentatively TRBD1 (5 bases). This CDR3 contains 14 residues. Trimming removed 6 bases at V and 3 bases at J, with 11 bases between. The germline V gene has CDR1 MDHEN and CDR2 SYDVKM. CDR3 protein: CASREPGYTGELFF. In DNA form, the CDR3 reads TGTGCCAGCAGGGAACCAGGGTACACCGGGGAGCTGTTTTTT.

This clonotype was detected many times. The CDR3 sequence is CASSFVPQGWGYSPLHF. CDR3 bases: TGTGCCAGCAGTTTCGTACCTCAGGGTTGGGGTTATTCACCCCTCCACTTT. The gene calls are TRBV28 and TRBJ1-6, with D tentatively TRBD1 (5 bases). Deletions cut 3 bases from V and 8 bases from J, with 20 bases between. CDR1 and CDR2 from the germline V gene are MDHEN and SYDVKM. The CDR3 contains 17 residues.

This clonotype was counted at least ten times. This chain connects TRBV7-3 to TRBJ2-7, with D possibly matching TRBD1 (6 bases). This CDR3 spans 14 amino acids. Deletions cut 5 bases from V and 5 bases from J, with 16 bases between. Germline V gene data show CDR1 as SGHTA and CDR2 as FQGTGA. As DNA, the CDR3 is TGTGCCAGCAGCCTCGAGACCTACAGGGACGAGCAGTACTTC. Amino acids: CASSLETYRDEQYF. Looking up the rest from reference TRBV7-3 and TRBJ2-7 gives the full variable domain: GAGVSQTPSNKVTEKGKYVELRCDPISGHTALYWYRQSLGQGPEFLIYFQGTGAADDSGLPNDRFFAVRPEGSVSTLKIQRTERGDSAVYLCASSLETYRDEQYFGPGTRLTVT.

Details on this clonotype: A single base separates this from a much larger clone, so it may be a read error. V and J are TRBV7-9 and TRBJ2-5; D uncertain. The CDR3 is 12 residues long. Germline V CDR1 and CDR2: SEHNR, FQNEAQ (reference sequence). CDR3 sequence (DNA): TGTGCCAGCAGCTTGGGTGGCCAGACCCGGTACTTC. It yields the protein CASSLGGQTRYF.

The rearrangement uses TRBV29-1 and TRBJ2-3; 9 positions agree with TRBD1. V trimming: 6 bases; J trimming: 6 bases; junction bases outside the gene matches: 13. The germline gives CDR1 SQVTM, CDR2 ANQGSEA. The CDR3 length is 15 residues. The CDR3 DNA reads TGCAGCGTGGACAGGGGCTCAACTCTAAGTGATACGCAGTATTTT. This codes for CSVDRGSTLSDTQYF.

This clonotype was seen many times. The CDR3 coding sequence is TGTGCCAGCAGTCGGAGCGACAGGGCAAGTGAAAAACTGTTTTTT. Protein sequence: CASSRSDRASEKLFF. The chain carries TRBV28 and TRBJ1-4, with TRBD1 matching over 7 bases. CDR1 and CDR2 from the germline V gene are MDHEN and SYDVKM. The V and J ends lost 5 bases and 7 bases, in that order; junction bases with no gene match: 10. This CDR3 contains 15 residues.

This sequence joins TRBV10-2 and TRBJ2-7; TRBD2 matches 9 bases. Trimming took 0 bases from V and 13 from J; bases not matched to a gene: 10. Germline CDR1 and CDR2: WSHSY and SAAADI. CDR3 length equals 14 residues. Here the CDR3 reads CASSESVSGGRDYF. CDR3 nucleotide sequence: TGCGCCAGCAGTGAGTCGGTATCGGGCGGGAGGGACTACTTC.

This chain joins TRBV19 and TRBJ2-6; a weak D match, TRBD2 (5 bases). This CDR3 is 15 amino acids long. Germline assignment: CDR1 LNHDA and CDR2 SQIVND (reference sequence). The V end was cut by 10 bases, the J end by 0 bases, with 13 bases between. The CDR3 DNA sequence: TGTGCCACACGTGAGGGATCCTCTGGGGCCAACGTCCTGACTTTC. This sequence encodes CATREGSSGANVLTF.

This clonotype appeared once. CDR3 coding DNA: TGTGCCACCAGTGACCGACGGCGGGGGGGACCTACCGAGCAGTACTTC. This codes for CATSDRRRGGPTEQYF. This rearrangement joins TRBV24-1 to TRBJ2-7; TRBD2 agrees at 9 bases. Germline values: CDR1 KGHDR, CDR2 SFDVKD. CDR3 length: 16 residues. V shed 4 bases, J shed 6 bases, and the junction held 12 bases outside the gene matches.

V and J are TRBV7-9 and TRBJ1-3; D is uncertain. Trimming shortened V by 5 bases and J by 8 bases, and 7 bases separated the two germline ends. The V gene's germline CDR1 is SEHNR and CDR2 FQNEAQ (reference sequence). The length of the CDR3 is 11 residues. The DNA of the CDR3 is TGTGCCAGCAGCCCGTCAGACACCATATATTTT. It yields the protein CASSPSDTIYF.

There are many counts of this clonotype. The genes are TRBV28 and TRBJ1-1; D not resolved. The CDR3 is 11 residues long. V was trimmed by 8 bases and J by 2 bases, leaving 6 bases between them. Germline values: CDR1 MDHEN, CDR2 SYDVKM. The DNA of the CDR3 is TGTGCCAGCGTTTCAAACACTGAAGCTTTCTTT. This codes for CASVSNTEAFF.

The sample holds a few counts of this clonotype. CDR3 region: CASSRGTGGEQYF. The DNA for the CDR3 is TGTGCCAGCAGTCGCGGGACAGGGGGCGAGCAGTACTTC. V is TRBV3-1 and J is TRBJ2-7; 11 bases agree with TRBD1. Germline assignment: CDR1 LGHDT and CDR2 YNNKEL (reference sequence). The CDR3 is 13 residues long. The V segment lost 6 bases and the J segment 6 bases; nucleotides outside the gene matches: 4.